Sequencing of this T cell receptor beta chain was carried out in a study of cytomegalovirus exposure and HLA in healthy donors. The PCR employed 60 Vbeta primers together with 13 Jbeta primers. Using immunoSEQ multiplex PCR, the repertoire was profiled, and TCRdb retains in-frame clones only, with some absent. The sample holds roughly 190,000 clones, about 80% seen once. This clone appeared once. This CDR3 is 15 amino acids long. V shed 5 bases and J 8 bases; nucleotides not matched to a gene: 14. The germline gives CDR1 MDHEN, CDR2 SYDVKM. J is TRBJ1-2 and V is TRBV28; 7 nucleotides match TRBD1. The specimen was PBMCs. This clonotype originated in a woman in her 30s in good health and CMV-seropositive. DNA for the CDR3: TGTGCCAGCAGTGGGCTGGACAGGCTCTGGGGGGGCTACACCTTC. This encodes CASSGLDRLWGGYTF.